Listed here are 10 T cell receptor beta chains from one sample, sequenced in a study of blood T cells in healthy people across ages. The use of a sample-barcoded 5' primer and a J-beta primer mix characterized a second PCR of about 7 to 12 cycles. From the 5' RACE reads, TCRdb called clonotypes with MiXCR, one entry per CDR3 protein. Among roughly 1.5 million distinct CDR3 sequences listed, less than 45% were seen once. The specimen sequenced was blood. These receptors all come from a woman between 18 and 30 years old in good health.

V and J are TRBV7-2 and TRBJ2-7, with a weak D call TRBD2 (6 bases). Trimming shortened V by 3 bases and J by 3 bases, and 30 bases separated the two germline ends. Germline loops: CDR1 SGHTA, CDR2 FQGNSA. CDR3 length: 20 amino acids. Written as DNA, the CDR3 is TGTGCCAGCAGCTTGCGGTCGACCGTTCACGGTTGGGACTCGCACTACGAGCAGTACTTC. It yields the protein CASSLRSTVHGWDSHYEQYF.

J is TRBJ2-5 and V is TRBV6-1; 9 bases fit TRBD2. Germline-derived CDR1 and CDR2 are MNHNS and SASEGT. Trimming took 4 bases from V and 11 from J; bases not matched to a gene: 17. The CDR3 extends over 16 amino acids. The CDR3: CASSAHLAGVPYKQYF. The DNA for the CDR3 is TGTGCCAGCAGTGCGCATTTAGCGGGAGTACCCTACAAGCAGTACTTC.

The chain is built from TRBV29-1 and TRBJ1-2; 7 positions agree with TRBD1. This CDR3 has 13 amino acids. Germline CDR1 and CDR2: SQVTM and ANQGSEA. The trim removed 5 bases at V and 6 bases at J, leaving 9 bases unmatched. CDR3: CSVKIQGLDGYTF. The DNA for the CDR3 is TGCAGCGTTAAGATACAGGGGCTCGATGGCTACACCTTC.

The genes are TRBV5-4 and TRBJ2-3, with 13 nucleotides matching TRBD2. The CDR3 loop spans 16 amino acids. Germline assignment: CDR1 SGHNT and CDR2 YYREEE (reference sequence). V shed 5 bases and J 1 base; nucleotides not matched to a gene: 4. The DNA of the CDR3 is TGTGCCAGCAGAAAAGGACTAGCGGGGGGCACAGATACGCAGTATTTT. Its protein product is CASRKGLAGGTDTQYF.

The genes are TRBV3-1 and TRBJ2-1, with 8 bases lining up with TRBD2. The V segment lost 0 bases and the J segment 8 bases; nucleotides outside the gene matches: 12. Germline values: CDR1 LGHDT, CDR2 YNNKEL (reference sequence). This CDR3 contains 17 residues. This CDR3 reads CASSQERVSGSPHEQFF. The CDR3 nucleotides are TGTGCCAGCAGCCAAGAGAGAGTCAGCGGGAGTCCCCATGAGCAGTTCTTC.

This chain links TRBV3-1 with TRBJ1-1, with D possibly matching TRBD1 (5 bases). CDR3 size: 11 residues. V lost 5 bases and J 10 bases, leaving 11 bases between the germline ends. Germline CDR1 LGHDT, CDR2 YNNKEL (reference sequence). DNA of the CDR3: TGTGCCAGCAGCGCCGGACACGGAGCTTTCTTT. Its protein product is CASSAGHGAFF.

This clonotype has more than one count but fewer than ten. The chain is built from TRBV6-6 and TRBJ2-1; TRBD2 agrees at 10 bases. The J segment lost 7 bases and the V segment lost 5 bases, leaving 5 bases of the junction unmatched. CDR1 and CDR2 (germline): MNHNY, SVGAGI (reference sequence). The CDR3 consists of 14 residues. The DNA for the CDR3 is TGTGCCAGCAGTCAGCGGGGGGGCTTAAATGAGCAGTTCTTC. This sequence encodes CASSQRGGLNEQFF.

The V gene is TRBV4-3, the J gene TRBJ1-3, with D maybe TRBD1 (6 bases). The length of the CDR3 is 16 residues. The germline V and J ends were trimmed by 0 bases and 4 bases, with 13 bases remaining between them. Germline CDR1 reads LGHNA; CDR2 reads YSLEER. The CDR3, as DNA: TGCGCCAGCAGCCAAGATTCAGGGGTTTACGGAAACACCATATATTTT. This codes for CASSQDSGVYGNTIYF.

This chain connects TRBV11-2 to TRBJ1-2; D remains ambiguous. The V end lost 1 base, the J end lost 8 bases, and 14 bases lay between the germline ends. The CDR3 loop spans 14 amino acids. CDR1 SGHAT and CDR2 FQNNGV come from the germline V gene. CDR3 residues: CASSLVSGYGGYTF. The DNA of the CDR3 is TGTGCCAGCAGCTTAGTGTCCGGGTACGGAGGCTACACCTTC.

J is TRBJ2-5 and V is TRBV30; 7 nucleotides align to TRBD2. The germline CDR1 and CDR2 sequences are GTSNPN and SVGIG (reference sequence). This CDR3 comprises 13 residues. V lost 7 bases to trimming and J lost 11 bases; unmatched junction nucleotides: 16. CDR3 coding DNA: TGTGCCTCGGGACGAGCGGGGTCGTATGAGCAGTACTTC. Its protein product is CASGRAGSYEQYF.